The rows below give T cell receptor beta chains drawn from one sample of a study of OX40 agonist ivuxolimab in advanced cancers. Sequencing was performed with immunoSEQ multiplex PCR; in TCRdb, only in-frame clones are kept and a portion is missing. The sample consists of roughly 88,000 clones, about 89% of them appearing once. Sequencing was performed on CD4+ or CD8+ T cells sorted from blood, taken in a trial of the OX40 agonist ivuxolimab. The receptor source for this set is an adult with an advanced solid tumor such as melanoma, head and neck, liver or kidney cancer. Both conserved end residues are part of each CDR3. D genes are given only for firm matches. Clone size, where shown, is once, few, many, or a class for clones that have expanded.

CDR3nt: TGCGCCAGCAGCTTGGAAAGGAGCTCCTACAATGAGCAGTTCTTC; CDR3aa: CASSLERSSYNEQFF; abundance: NA; d_gene: NA; v_gene: TRBV5-1; j_gene: TRBJ2-1
CDR3nt: TGTGCCAGCAGCTTAGATGGGGTTTTC; CDR3aa: CASSLDGVF; abundance: NA; d_gene: NA; v_gene: TRBV7-9; j_gene: TRBJ1-2
CDR3nt: TGTGCCAGCTTGGGACCCGCGAACACCGGGGAGCTGTTTTTT; CDR3aa: CASLGPANTGELFF; abundance: once; d_gene: NA; v_gene: TRBV28; j_gene: TRBJ2-2
CDR3nt: TGTGCCAGCAGCTTGTACGGTGAAAAACTGTTTTTT; CDR3aa: CASSLYGEKLFF; abundance: NA; d_gene: NA; v_gene: TRBV5-6; j_gene: TRBJ1-4
CDR3nt: TGTGCCAGCAGCTTAGTAACAGGGGGCGAGACCCAGTACTTC; CDR3aa: CASSLVTGGETQYF; abundance: NA; d_gene: TRBD1; v_gene: TRBV11-3; j_gene: TRBJ2-5
CDR3nt: TGCGCCAGCAGTCAAGGAGGCCTTCGGGACACTGAAGCTTTCTTT; CDR3aa: CASSQGGLRDTEAFF; abundance: NA; d_gene: NA; v_gene: TRBV23-1; j_gene: TRBJ1-1
CDR3nt: TGTGCCAGCAGTTTATCTCCAGGGGGCCAGCCCCAGCATTTT; CDR3aa: CASSLSPGGQPQHF; abundance: NA; d_gene: TRBD1; v_gene: TRBV27; j_gene: TRBJ1-5
CDR3nt: TGCGCCAGCAGCTGGGGGACTAGCGGATTGCAGTTCTTC; CDR3aa: CASSWGTSGLQFF; abundance: few; d_gene: TRBD2; v_gene: TRBV5-1; j_gene: TRBJ2-1
CDR3nt: TGTGCCACAGACAGGGTTGGGAACACTGAAGCTTTCTTT; CDR3aa: CATDRVGNTEAFF; abundance: NA; d_gene: TRBD1; v_gene: TRBV28; j_gene: TRBJ1-1
CDR3nt: TGTGCCAGCAGCTCACGTCGCCAGGGGGCAAGAGAGACCCAGTACTTC; CDR3aa: CASSSRRQGARETQYF; abundance: NA; d_gene: TRBD1; v_gene: TRBV5-6; j_gene: TRBJ2-5
CDR3nt: TGTGCCATCAGCGTGACAGACCGTCAAGAGACCCAGTACTTC; CDR3aa: CAISVTDRQETQYF; abundance: NA; d_gene: NA; v_gene: TRBV10-3; j_gene: TRBJ2-5
CDR3nt: TGTGCCAGCAGTGAAGGTGGGCGAACCTACAATGAGCAGTTCTTC; CDR3aa: CASSEGGRTYNEQFF; abundance: NA; d_gene: NA; v_gene: TRBV2; j_gene: TRBJ2-1
CDR3nt: TGCAGTGCTTTACAGAACACTGAAGCTTTCTTT; CDR3aa: CSALQNTEAFF; abundance: NA; d_gene: NA; v_gene: TRBV20-1; j_gene: TRBJ1-1
CDR3nt: TGTGCCAGCGGGAAGGGTGTAATCACCGGGGAGCTGTTTTTT; CDR3aa: CASGKGVITGELFF; abundance: NA; d_gene: NA; v_gene: TRBV6-1; j_gene: TRBJ2-2
CDR3nt: TGTGCTAGTGGTTTGGTACGAGGCGTCGTCGGCACCGGGGAGCTGTTTTTT; CDR3aa: CASGLVRGVVGTGELFF; abundance: once; d_gene: NA; v_gene: TRBV12-5; j_gene: TRBJ2-2
CDR3nt: TGTGCCATCAGTGAGCTACCGGGACTAGCGGGAGGGCCTAGCACAGATACGCAGTATTTT; CDR3aa: CAISELPGLAGGPSTDTQYF; abundance: NA; d_gene: TRBD2; v_gene: TRBV10-3; j_gene: TRBJ2-3
CDR3nt: TGTGCCAGCAGCCCACGGACTAGCAGACAAGAGACCCAGTACTTC; CDR3aa: CASSPRTSRQETQYF; abundance: NA; d_gene: TRBD2; v_gene: TRBV7-2; j_gene: TRBJ2-5
CDR3nt: TGCGCCAGCAGCTTGGGTAGCGGAGAGACCCAGTACTTC; CDR3aa: CASSLGSGETQYF; abundance: NA; d_gene: NA; v_gene: TRBV5-1; j_gene: TRBJ2-5
CDR3nt: TGTGCCAGCAGCCCGAGGGGGGGTTATAATTCACCCCTCCACTTT; CDR3aa: CASSPRGGYNSPLHF; abundance: once; d_gene: NA; v_gene: TRBV9; j_gene: TRBJ1-6
CDR3nt: TGCGCCAGCAGCCCGGGGGGCAGGGGGACTGGAGAGACCCAGTACTTC; CDR3aa: CASSPGGRGTGETQYF; abundance: NA; d_gene: NA; v_gene: TRBV5-1; j_gene: TRBJ2-5
CDR3nt: TGTGCCAGCAGTGAAGCGCCAGTCTATGGCTACACCTTC; CDR3aa: CASSEAPVYGYTF; abundance: NA; d_gene: NA; v_gene: TRBV6-1; j_gene: TRBJ1-2
CDR3nt: TGCGCCAGCAGCGAGGACAGGGGGCGCTCAGAGACCCAGTACTTC; CDR3aa: CASSEDRGRSETQYF; abundance: NA; d_gene: TRBD1; v_gene: TRBV5-1; j_gene: TRBJ2-5
CDR3nt: TGTGCTAGTGGTTTGGTAAAAGCGAGCACTGAAGCTTTCTTT; CDR3aa: CASGLVKASTEAFF; abundance: NA; d_gene: NA; v_gene: TRBV12-5; j_gene: TRBJ1-1
CDR3nt: TGCGCCAGCAGCTCCGGACTAGCGGCGTCCTACGAGCAGTACTTC; CDR3aa: CASSSGLAASYEQYF; abundance: NA; d_gene: TRBD2; v_gene: TRBV5-1; j_gene: TRBJ2-7
CDR3nt: TGTGCCAGCAGTTTCCTCTCGGACAGCTCTGGAAACACCATATATTTT; CDR3aa: CASSFLSDSSGNTIYF; abundance: once; d_gene: NA; v_gene: TRBV28; j_gene: TRBJ1-3
CDR3nt: TGTGCCAGCAAGGGACTAGCGGGGAACTACGAGCAGTACTTC; CDR3aa: CASKGLAGNYEQYF; abundance: NA; d_gene: TRBD2; v_gene: TRBV27; j_gene: TRBJ2-7
CDR3nt: TGTGCCAGCAGCGAACAGGACCTGAACACTGAAGCTTTCTTT; CDR3aa: CASSEQDLNTEAFF; abundance: NA; d_gene: NA; v_gene: TRBV2; j_gene: TRBJ1-1
CDR3nt: TGTGCCAGCAGCTTCAGTAGGGTCACTGAAGCTTTCTTT; CDR3aa: CASSFSRVTEAFF; abundance: NA; d_gene: NA; v_gene: TRBV11-3; j_gene: TRBJ1-1
CDR3nt: TGCGCCAGCAGCTTGAGGGAGCTGAACACTGAAGCTTTCTTT; CDR3aa: CASSLRELNTEAFF; abundance: few; d_gene: NA; v_gene: TRBV5-1; j_gene: TRBJ1-1
CDR3nt: TGCGCCAGCAGCTTCGTAGCGGGGGCTGAGACCCAGTACTTC; CDR3aa: CASSFVAGAETQYF; abundance: NA; d_gene: TRBD2; v_gene: TRBV5-1; j_gene: TRBJ2-5
CDR3nt: TGCAGCGTTGCCCCCCTCGGTGCAGATACGCAGTATTTT; CDR3aa: CSVAPLGADTQYF; abundance: NA; d_gene: NA; v_gene: TRBV29-1; j_gene: TRBJ2-3
CDR3nt: TGTGCCAGCTCACCATTTGACAGGGGGTACCAAGAGACCCAGTACTTC; CDR3aa: CASSPFDRGYQETQYF; abundance: once; d_gene: TRBD1; v_gene: TRBV18; j_gene: TRBJ2-5
CDR3nt: TGTGCCAGCAGCCCAAGGGGGCGGGGATCCTACAATGAGCAGTTCTTC; CDR3aa: CASSPRGRGSYNEQFF; abundance: once; d_gene: NA; v_gene: TRBV7-2; j_gene: TRBJ2-1
CDR3nt: TGTGCCAGCAGCTCGAGCGGGGACGAGCAGTACTTC; CDR3aa: CASSSSGDEQYF; abundance: NA; d_gene: TRBD2; v_gene: TRBV28; j_gene: TRBJ2-7
CDR3nt: TGTGCCAGTAGTAACGCACTAGCGTTTACGAACACCGGGGAGCTGTTTTTT; CDR3aa: CASSNALAFTNTGELFF; abundance: NA; d_gene: TRBD2; v_gene: TRBV19; j_gene: TRBJ2-2
CDR3nt: TGTGCCAGCAGCTCGGTCGTAGTAGGGGCAGATACGCAGTATTTT; CDR3aa: CASSSVVVGADTQYF; abundance: few; d_gene: NA; v_gene: TRBV5-8; j_gene: TRBJ2-3
CDR3nt: TGCGCCAGCAGCCAGGGGAAACAGGGGGCTAATGAAAAACTGTTTTTT; CDR3aa: CASSQGKQGANEKLFF; abundance: NA; d_gene: TRBD1; v_gene: TRBV4-3; j_gene: TRBJ1-4
CDR3nt: TGTGCCAGCAGCCCCGGGGCAGGAGGGAATCAGCCCCAGCATTTT; CDR3aa: CASSPGAGGNQPQHF; abundance: NA; d_gene: NA; v_gene: TRBV7-2; j_gene: TRBJ1-5
CDR3nt: TGTGCCAGCAGCCAAGACCTGAACACTGAAGCTTTCTTT; CDR3aa: CASSQDLNTEAFF; abundance: NA; d_gene: NA; v_gene: TRBV14; j_gene: TRBJ1-1
CDR3nt: TGTGCCAGCAGCTTAGGTAGGCGGAGCTACGAGCAGTACTTC; CDR3aa: CASSLGRRSYEQYF; abundance: NA; d_gene: NA; v_gene: TRBV11-2; j_gene: TRBJ2-7
CDR3nt: TGTGCCAGCAGCCGAGATAGGGACACTGAAGCTTTCTTT; CDR3aa: CASSRDRDTEAFF; abundance: NA; d_gene: NA; v_gene: TRBV7-3; j_gene: TRBJ1-1
CDR3nt: TGTGCCACCAGCAGAGATTGGGGACAGGGCAATGAGCAGTTCTTC; CDR3aa: CATSRDWGQGNEQFF; abundance: NA; d_gene: TRBD1; v_gene: TRBV15; j_gene: TRBJ2-1
CDR3nt: TGTGCCATCAGTGAGTCGACTAGCTTCGATGAGCAGTTCTTC; CDR3aa: CAISESTSFDEQFF; abundance: NA; d_gene: TRBD2; v_gene: TRBV10-3; j_gene: TRBJ2-1
CDR3nt: TGTGCCAGCAGTACCATGGGACATTTGGAAGAGACCCAGTACTTC; CDR3aa: CASSTMGHLEETQYF; abundance: NA; d_gene: NA; v_gene: TRBV5-6; j_gene: TRBJ2-5
CDR3nt: TGTGCCACCAGCAGCGGTTGGGGGGCTTTCTTT; CDR3aa: CATSSGWGAFF; abundance: few; d_gene: NA; v_gene: TRBV15; j_gene: TRBJ1-1
CDR3nt: TGTGCCAGTAGCCCGGACAGGGGAGGGTTCGGAGATACGCAGTATTTT; CDR3aa: CASSPDRGGFGDTQYF; abundance: NA; d_gene: TRBD1; v_gene: TRBV19; j_gene: TRBJ2-3
CDR3nt: TGTGCCAGCAGCTTGGGGGATGGGACTGAAGCTTTCTTT; CDR3aa: CASSLGDGTEAFF; abundance: NA; d_gene: NA; v_gene: TRBV7-9; j_gene: TRBJ1-1
CDR3nt: TGCGCCAGCACCACAGTCTCTGGGGCCAACGTCCTGACTTTC; CDR3aa: CASTTVSGANVLTF; abundance: NA; d_gene: NA; v_gene: TRBV5-1; j_gene: TRBJ2-6
CDR3nt: TGTGCCAGCAGCTTAACCCTAGCGGGGCAGGGGTACAATGAGCAGTTCTTC; CDR3aa: CASSLTLAGQGYNEQFF; abundance: NA; d_gene: TRBD2; v_gene: TRBV13; j_gene: TRBJ2-1
CDR3nt: TGTGCCAGCAGTTACTCCCCCGGGCCAACTGAAGCTTTCTTT; CDR3aa: CASSYSPGPTEAFF; abundance: once; d_gene: NA; v_gene: TRBV6-6; j_gene: TRBJ1-1
CDR3nt: TGTGCCAGCAGCTTAGAGGTCGTAGCGGGAGCGGCTCCCTACAATGAGCAGTTCTTC; CDR3aa: CASSLEVVAGAAPYNEQFF; abundance: NA; d_gene: TRBD2; v_gene: TRBV7-4; j_gene: TRBJ2-1
CDR3nt: TGCGCCAGCAGCCTTGGACTAGCGGAAAATGAGCAGTTCTTC; CDR3aa: CASSLGLAENEQFF; abundance: NA; d_gene: TRBD2; v_gene: TRBV10-2; j_gene: TRBJ2-1
CDR3nt: TGCGCCAGCAGCTTGGAGGGTTACGGGGCCACTGAAGCTTTCTTT; CDR3aa: CASSLEGYGATEAFF; abundance: NA; d_gene: NA; v_gene: TRBV5-1; j_gene: TRBJ1-1
CDR3nt: TGTGCTAGTGGTCCGGGACTAGCGGGAACCGGGGAGCTGTTTTTT; CDR3aa: CASGPGLAGTGELFF; abundance: NA; d_gene: TRBD2; v_gene: TRBV12-5; j_gene: TRBJ2-2
CDR3nt: TGTGCCAGCAATCCTTATCTGAACACCGGGGAGCTGTTTTTT; CDR3aa: CASNPYLNTGELFF; abundance: NA; d_gene: NA; v_gene: TRBV2; j_gene: TRBJ2-2
CDR3nt: TGTGCCTGGAGTGCCTCCCCGGGGAGGGGCAATCAGCCCCAGCATTTT; CDR3aa: CAWSASPGRGNQPQHF; abundance: once; d_gene: NA; v_gene: TRBV30; j_gene: TRBJ1-5
CDR3nt: TGTGCCAGCAGCCCGGGACTAGGAGGCACCGGGGAGCTGTTTTTT; CDR3aa: CASSPGLGGTGELFF; abundance: NA; d_gene: TRBD2; v_gene: TRBV6-1; j_gene: TRBJ2-2
CDR3nt: TGTGCCAGCTCACTGAACGGAGAATCGGCCTACGAGCAGTACTTC; CDR3aa: CASSLNGESAYEQYF; abundance: NA; d_gene: NA; v_gene: TRBV18; j_gene: TRBJ2-7
CDR3nt: TGTGCCAGCAGTGTAGGAGTCTATGGCTACACCTTC; CDR3aa: CASSVGVYGYTF; abundance: few; d_gene: NA; v_gene: TRBV2; j_gene: TRBJ1-2